The T cell receptor beta chain under discussion was sequenced for a study of tumor-infiltrating lymphocytes in primary liver carcinoma. Study results and limitations: For tumor-adjacent and tumor-blood pairs, overlap was less than that seen for tumor region pairs.

Total RNA amounting to 500 ng was the source from which TCR beta cDNA was made with a constant-region primer. What produced the TCR beta libraries was three nested multiplex PCR rounds using slightly modified ARM-PCR. Use of TRBV1-TRBV30 forward primers with a C-beta reverse primer characterized the first two PCR rounds, which lasted ten to eleven cycles each. In TCRdb, the multiplex PCR reads were re-called with MiXCR into one record per CDR3 protein. This sample carries 120,000 or so distinct CDR3 sequences, 50% to 65% of them seen once, and the ten largest clones take roughly 8.8%. About this clonotype: Its antigen remains unidentified.

Unsorted bulk tissue, roughly 20-34 mg of it, served as the source for co-extraction of RNA and DNA. Cases comprised patients with primary liver carcinoma who received surgical resection. Patients carried chronic HBV infection without prior treatment. The CDR3 covers 18 residues. Germline loops: CDR1 MDHEN, CDR2 SYDVKM. V was pared by 5 bases and J by 4 bases, with 16 bases of the junction left unmatched. The sequence came from an older woman with primary liver carcinoma and hepatitis B virus infection. Sequenced input: liver tumor tissue from sampling region 1. Indicated subset: tumor region T1, superior pole. The J gene is TRBJ2-7, the V gene TRBV28; 11 bases are a match to TRBD2. CDR3 coding DNA: TGTGCCAGCAGTACCTCCGTGACAGGGGGGACTAGCGGTTACGAGCAGTACTTC. Protein: CASSTSVTGGTSGYEQYF.